This T cell receptor (beta chain) was retrieved from a study of follicular helper T cells after annual influenza vaccination. On the study more broadly: Some donors were sampled over the 2013-2014, 2014-2015 and 2015-2016 vaccinations.

V was clipped by 7 bases and J by 0 bases, with 10 bases between them. Per the germline V gene, CDR1 is SGHAT and CDR2 is FQNNGV. The CDR3 covers 13 residues. Using immunoSEQ multiplex PCR, the repertoire was profiled, and TCRdb retains in-frame clones only, with some absent. The sample lists over 8,500 clones, 70% to 85% occurring once. Donors with HIV/AIDS, active malignancy, immunomodulators or active illness were excluded. V is TRBV11-2 and J is TRBJ2-7; D remains unclear. The sequencing here drew on CXCR5- memory CD4+ T cells sorted from blood, taken 6 weeks after influenza vaccination. This TCR was sampled from an adult who received the influenza vaccine. The CDR3 DNA sequence: TGTGCCAGCACAAGAGGCACCTCCTACGAGCAGTACTTC. Translated: CASTRGTSYEQYF.